This entry features one T cell receptor beta chain sequence. Its antigen is still unknown. Using RNA transcripts, the TCR beta CDR3 regions were amplified. HTBI primers were used in a first-round RT-PCR, which preceded a second-round multiplex PCR. TCRdb fed the multiplex PCR reads into MiXCR, producing one record per CDR3 protein. This table holds about 39,000 distinct CDR3 sequences, roughly 50% found once. Per the germline V gene, CDR1 is SNHLY and CDR2 is FYNNEI. Trimming removed 0 bases at V and 0 bases at J, with 6 bases between. The CDR3 extends over 15 amino acids. This sample stems from a study of Graves' ophthalmopathy and Graves' hyperthyroidism. Study-wide results and limits: At approximately 70% sensitivity and 72.22% specificity, the model predicted progression of the ophthalmopathy.

Orbital computed tomography, together with clinical symptoms, serum thyroxine, TRAb and thyroid ultrasound, was used for diagnosis. The chain has TRBV2 and TRBJ1-5; a possible D gene is TRBD1 (5 bases). The sequenced sample was peripheral blood. This clonotype originated in an adult woman with stable Graves' hyperthyroidism. The CDR3 DNA follows: TGTGCCAGCAGTGAAGCGGGGACTAGCAATCAGCCCCAGCATTTT. It codes for CASSEAGTSNQPQHF. The full variable domain, completed using reference TRBV2 and TRBJ1-5, is EPEVTQTPSHQVTQMGQEVILRCVPISNHLYFYWYRQILGQKVEFLVSFYNNEISEKSEIFDDQFSVERPDGSNFTLKIRSTKLEDSAMYFCASSEAGTSNQPQHFGDGTRLSIL.